The 30 T cell receptor beta chains presented below share a single source sample, sequenced in a study of shared clonotypes between healthy human individuals (dated by TCRdb to the early 2020s). CD8 naive samples consisted of CD45RO-negative cells that were positively selected for CCR7, yielding a CD45RA+CCR7+ population without TemRA cells. The library came from the immunoSEQ multiplex PCR assay. TCRdb took this table from immuneACCESS and kept in-frame rearrangements with V and J called. Such tables lack part of the clones; where checked against another copy, unresolved V genes explain under half of the gap, and the rest is unexplained. This sample gives roughly 2 million clones in total; about 95% of them show up just once. 1% to 1.3% of the sample comes from the top ten. Sequences were obtained from naive CD8+ T cells sorted from blood. Read against the paper, the sample's cell subset or site label means: CD45RA+CCR7+. These receptor sequences come from a man between 18 and 29 years old in good health.

With regard to this clone: This same CDR3 is encoded by further DNA sequences in the sample. CDR3 in DNA: TGCGCCAGCAGCCAAGATCTCGGTAATGAGCAGTTCTTC. It translates to CASSQDLGNEQFF. V usage is TRBV4-3 and J usage is TRBJ2-1; no clear D. This CDR3 has 13 amino acids. V was trimmed by 0 bases and J by 7 bases, leaving 7 bases between them. CDR1 LGHNA and CDR2 YSLEER come from the germline V gene.

This clone was observed once. The chain recombines TRBV30 with TRBJ1-2, with 10 bases fitting TRBD1. Germline CDR1 GTSNPN, CDR2 SVGIG (reference sequence). The CDR3 sequence is 15 residues long. Trimming removed 6 bases from V and 13 bases from J; junction bases left unmatched: 20. The CDR3 spells CACENATGGVGPVTF. CDR3 nucleotide sequence: TGTGCCTGTGAAAACGCGACAGGGGGCGTTGGACCCGTCACCTTC.

This chain connects TRBV4-1 to TRBJ1-5; maybe TRBD1 (6 bases). The V end lost 5 bases, the J end lost 0 bases, and 14 bases lay between the germline ends. Germline V gene lookup returns CDR1 MGHRA and CDR2 YSYEKL. The CDR3 extends over 16 amino acids. CDR3: CASSVRQEYSNQPQHF. The CDR3 coding sequence is TGCGCCAGCAGCGTACGACAGGAGTATAGCAATCAGCCCCAGCATTTT.

The CDR3 sequence is CATRDRGGTDTQYF. CDR3 in DNA: TGTGCCACAAGGGACAGGGGAGGCACAGATACGCAGTATTTT. The chain is built from TRBV7-9 and TRBJ2-3, with TRBD1 matching 10 bases. Unmatched junction bases numbered 5, after V lost 10 bases and J lost 1 base. Germline-derived CDR1 and CDR2 are SEHNR and FQNEAQ (reference sequence). The length of the CDR3 is 14 residues.

This chain connects TRBV27 to TRBJ1-4; 9 nucleotides align to TRBD1. Per the germline V gene, CDR1 is MNHEY and CDR2 is SMNVEV (reference sequence). V lost 8 bases, J lost 5 bases, and 9 bases stayed unmatched. The CDR3 contains 15 residues. The CDR3 bases are TGTGCCAGCGGGATGGTAGGGACAGGGAATGAAAAACTGTTTTTT. Its protein product is CASGMVGTGNEKLFF.

The chain couples TRBV28 to TRBJ2-1; D unclear. This CDR3 comprises 15 residues. V was shortened by 6 bases and J by 0 bases, with 12 bases between the two germline ends. Per germline, CDR1 MDHEN and CDR2 SYDVKM. The CDR3 is CASSPIQSSYNEQFF. The CDR3 DNA is TGTGCCAGCAGCCCCATTCAAAGCTCCTACAATGAGCAGTTCTTC.

This sequence joins TRBV4-1 and TRBJ2-3; TRBD2 matches 12 bases. After removal of 2 bases from V and 6 bases from J, the junction contained 6 bases not matched to a gene. The length of the CDR3 is 16 residues. Germline loops: CDR1 MGHRA, CDR2 YSYEKL. In nucleotides, the CDR3 is TGCGCCAGCAGCCAACTAGCGGGAGGGGTCCGGGATACGCAGTATTTT. It translates to CASSQLAGGVRDTQYF.

The chain couples TRBV7-8 to TRBJ2-7; 9 positions match TRBD1. The CDR3 runs to 17 residues. V was clipped by 4 bases and J by 3 bases; unmatched bases: 13. The germline V gene has CDR1 SGHVS and CDR2 FQNEAQ. DNA for the CDR3: TGTGCCAGCAGCTGGATCCAACAGGGGGCGAGGATCTACGAGCAGTACTTC. Encoded protein: CASSWIQQGARIYEQYF.

This rearrangement joins TRBV2 to TRBJ2-7; 8 nucleotides line up with TRBD1. Germline assignment: CDR1 SNHLY and CDR2 FYNNEI. Trimming removed 6 bases from V and 12 bases from J; junction bases left unmatched: 16. The CDR3 is 14 residues long. In DNA form, the CDR3 reads TGTGCCAGCAGCACGACAGGGGCCCTACCGTGGCGGTACTTC. Protein: CASSTTGALPWRYF.

V and J are TRBV2 and TRBJ1-2; the match to TRBD1 covers 8 bases. Germline V lookup: CDR1 SNHLY, CDR2 FYNNEI. V lost 1 base and J lost 3; bases outside the gene matches: 4. The CDR3 is 15 amino acids. CDR3 in amino acids: CASSEGTGSYYGYTF. The CDR3 DNA reads TGTGCCAGCAGTGAAGGGACAGGGAGTTACTATGGCTACACCTTC.

The chain links TRBV5-6 to TRBJ1-4; 10 nucleotides match TRBD1. Germline loops: CDR1 SGHDT, CDR2 YYEEEE. After removal of 4 bases from V and 5 bases from J, the junction contained 5 bases not matched to a gene. This CDR3 has 15 amino acids. The CDR3 sequence: CASSTLTGGNEKLFF. The CDR3 DNA reads TGTGCCAGCAGCACTTTGACAGGGGGCAATGAAAAACTGTTTTTT.

The J gene is TRBJ2-3, the V gene TRBV4-3, with 7 bases matching TRBD2. The length of the CDR3 is 16 residues. The germline V gene encodes CDR1 LGHNA and CDR2 YSLEER. Losses at the gene ends were 4 bases for V and 5 bases for J; bases not matched to a gene: 12. The CDR3 DNA follows: TGCGCCAGCAGCCTTTCCACGGGAGGAGTTAAAGATACGCAGTATTTT. Its protein is CASSLSTGGVKDTQYF.

The CDR3 region has the DNA TGTGCCAGCAGCCACCCGATCGGGTCTAGCTCCTACGAGCAGTACTTC. Its protein is CASSHPIGSSSYEQYF. The rearrangement uses TRBV7-9 and TRBJ2-7; D is ambiguous. V shed 5 bases and J shed 0 bases, with 17 bases lying between them. The germline CDR1 and CDR2 sequences are SEHNR and FQNEAQ (reference sequence). The CDR3 consists of 16 residues.

The V call is TRBV28, the J call TRBJ2-3; D may match TRBD1 or TRBD2 (5 bases each). CDR3 length equals 14 residues. Germline V gene sequence: CDR1 MDHEN, CDR2 SYDVKM. With 5 bases removed from V and 7 bases from J, the gap between germline ends came to 16 bases. Here the CDR3 reads CASSQRGEGHTQYF. The CDR3 bases are TGTGCCAGCAGTCAGAGGGGCGAGGGGCATACGCAGTATTTT.

This chain links TRBV4-3 with TRBJ1-4; D possibly corresponds to TRBD1 (6 bases). The CDR3 length is 16 residues. V shed 4 bases and J shed 6 bases, with 18 bases lying between them. Germline V lookup: CDR1 LGHNA, CDR2 YSLEER. CDR3 sequence: CASSLTTGPEDEKLFF. In nucleotides, the CDR3 is TGCGCCAGCAGCCTGACTACAGGGCCAGAAGATGAAAAACTGTTTTTT.

The J gene is TRBJ1-1, the V gene TRBV6-4; weak D call: TRBD1 (6 bases). CDR3 size: 13 residues. The ends were cut back, 10 bases at V and 5 bases at J, with 17 bases in the middle. Germline CDR1 MRHNA, CDR2 SNTAGT. In DNA form, the CDR3 reads TGTGCCATCAAGCGGCAGGGGTGGACTGAAGCTTTCTTT. The encoded protein is CAIKRQGWTEAFF.

The chain links TRBV6-5 to TRBJ2-7; unclear D gene. This CDR3 has 14 residues. Germline CDR1 and CDR2: MNHEY and SVGAGI. Trimming pared 0 bases from V and 3 bases from J, leaving 9 bases between. The CDR3 loop reads CASSYSGTFYEQYF. The CDR3 coding sequence is TGTGCCAGCAGTTACTCCGGCACCTTCTACGAGCAGTACTTC.

V gene TRBV28 combines with J gene TRBJ2-7, with a weak D call TRBD1 (5 bases). This CDR3 contains 14 residues. V was clipped by 6 bases and J by 6 bases, with 18 bases between them. Germline V gene data show CDR1 as MDHEN and CDR2 as SYDVKM. For the CDR3, the DNA is TGTGCCAGCAGCTCGAGGTTTGGGGCCGGCGAGCAGTACTTC. Translating it yields CASSSRFGAGEQYF.

Note on this clone: Other DNA sequences within the sample encode an identical CDR3. The chain employs TRBV29-1 and TRBJ2-2; D possibly corresponds to TRBD2 (5 bases). The germline V gene encodes CDR1 SQVTM and CDR2 ANQGSEA. The CDR3 extends over 14 amino acids. V was trimmed by 3 bases and J by 0 bases, leaving 8 bases between them. The CDR3 DNA reads as TGCAGCGTTGATGGCGGGTCGAACACCGGGGAGCTGTTTTTT. Its translation is CSVDGGSNTGELFF.

The chain employs TRBV29-1 and TRBJ1-4; D unresolved. The CDR3 totals 16 residues. Trimming took off 4 bases at V and 2 bases at J, with 17 bases between the two ends. Germline loops: CDR1 SQVTM, CDR2 ANQGSEA. CDR3 sequence (DNA): TGCAGCGTTGGACAAGGACTCCAGTACACTAATGAAAAACTGTTTTTT. This codes for CSVGQGLQYTNEKLFF.

This clone appeared a single time. The genes are TRBV2 and TRBJ2-1; 9 nucleotides line up with TRBD2. CDR1 and CDR2 from the germline V gene are SNHLY and FYNNEI. The V and J ends lost 2 bases and 6 bases, in that order; junction bases with no gene match: 11. The CDR3 loop spans 17 amino acids. The DNA for the CDR3 is TGTGCCAGCAGTGAATTAGGCCCAGGACTAGCGAGCAATGAGCAGTTCTTC. Its protein is CASSELGPGLASNEQFF. The full variable domain, with the rest looked up from reference TRBV2 and TRBJ2-1, is EPEVTQTPSHQVTQMGQEVILRCVPISNHLYFYWYRQILGQKVEFLVSFYNNEISEKSEIFDDQFSVERPDGSNFTLKIRSTKLEDSAMYFCASSELGPGLASNEQFFGPGTRLTVL.

This chain uses TRBV7-6 with TRBJ1-4; D remains ambiguous. Trimming removed 5 bases at V and 2 bases at J, with 9 bases between. CDR3 length equals 14 residues. Germline loops: CDR1 SGHVS, CDR2 FNYEAQ. The CDR3 sequence is CASSLTPTNEKLFF. Here the CDR3 DNA reads TGTGCCAGCAGCCTGACACCGACTAATGAAAAACTGTTTTTT.

The chain recombines TRBV5-1 with TRBJ2-7; 11 bases agree with TRBD2. V lost 4 bases, J lost 2 bases, and 17 bases stayed unmatched. The CDR3 runs to 19 residues. CDR1 is SGHRS, CDR2 YFSETQ, per germline. The CDR3 region is CASSTSGTSGTLSTYEQYF. The CDR3, as DNA: TGCGCCAGCAGCACCTCGGGGACTAGCGGCACCCTAAGCACCTACGAGCAGTACTTC.

The chain couples TRBV19 to TRBJ1-5; the D is unclear. The CDR3 is made up of 16 amino acids. Germline CDR1 is LNHDA and CDR2 is SQIVND (reference sequence). V dropped 9 bases and J dropped 7 bases, with 25 bases sitting between them. The DNA for the CDR3 is TGTGCCAGCACTCCCCCGGGTCCCGCCTTCGCGCAGCCCCAGCATTTT. This encodes CASTPPGPAFAQPQHF. Together with reference TRBV19 and TRBJ1-5, the CDR3 gives the full variable domain: DGGITQSPKYLFRKEGQNVTLSCEQNLNHDAMYWYRQDPGQGLRLIYYSQIVNDFQKGDIAEGYSVSREKKESFPLTVTSAQKNPTAFYLCASTPPGPAFAQPQHFGDGTRLSIL.

J is TRBJ1-1 and V is TRBV27, with 9 bases aligning to TRBD1. J was trimmed by 1 base and V by 3 bases; bases with no gene match: 15. The CDR3 runs 19 residues. The V gene's germline CDR1 is MNHEY and CDR2 SMNVEV (reference sequence). The CDR3 protein is CASSLRGQGTKIENTEAFF. The CDR3 DNA reads as TGTGCCAGCAGTTTGAGAGGACAGGGGACGAAGATAGAGAACACTGAAGCTTTCTTT.

This chain uses TRBV6-1 with TRBJ2-5; no clear D gene. The V end lost 2 bases, the J end lost 3 bases, and 7 bases lay between the germline ends. The CDR3 runs 13 residues. Germline V gives CDR1 MNHNS, CDR2 SASEGT. DNA of the CDR3: TGTGCCAGCAGTGAACGCTACAAAGAGACCCAGTACTTC. This translates into CASSERYKETQYF.

To note about this clone: The sample carries other DNA sequences with the same CDR3. The CDR3 sequence is CASSSTGSSYEQYF. DNA for the CDR3: TGTGCCAGCAGCTCGACAGGGAGCTCCTACGAGCAGTACTTC. The chain uses TRBV7-2 and TRBJ2-7; TRBD1 agrees at 7 bases. Trimming cost V 4 bases and J 0 bases; bases outside gene matches: 3. CDR3 size: 14 residues. Per germline, CDR1 SGHTA and CDR2 FQGNSA.

The chain links TRBV2 to TRBJ2-7; D ambiguous. V was cut by 4 bases and J by 3 bases, with 10 bases left in between. Germline CDR1 is SNHLY and CDR2 is FYNNEI. The CDR3 is 13 residues long. Here the CDR3 DNA reads TGTGCCAGCAGTGTGTCGGGTTACTACGAGCAGTACTTC. Residues: CASSVSGYYEQYF.

The chain is built from TRBV5-1 and TRBJ1-6; D is uncertain. The CDR3 sequence is 15 residues long. Trimming removed 0 bases at V and 7 bases at J, with 11 bases between. Germline V gene sequence: CDR1 SGHRS, CDR2 YFSETQ. The CDR3 region is CASSLDPEINSPLHF. As DNA, the CDR3 is TGCGCCAGCAGCTTGGATCCGGAGATAAATTCACCCCTCCACTTT.

V usage is TRBV5-4 and J usage is TRBJ2-7; D remains unclear. This CDR3 region has 13 residues. V was shortened by 0 bases and J by 2 bases, with 6 bases between the two germline ends. CDR1 and CDR2 (germline): SGHNT, YYREEE (reference sequence). The CDR3 loop reads CASSLDPTYEQYF. As DNA, the CDR3 is TGTGCCAGCAGCTTGGACCCGACCTACGAGCAGTACTTC.